Described below is a single T cell receptor beta chain sequence and its context. What it recognizes is unknown. This record belongs to a study of T cell clones after liver transplantation. Turning to the study itself: Until 12-24 months post-transplant, subjects got standard immunosuppression and no induction. General study findings and limits: Donor-reactive sequences fell more than third party-reactive ones, suggesting partial deletion.

Unstimulated PBMCs were sorted into CD3+CD4+ and CD3+CD8+ populations. Germline values: CDR1 WNHNN, CDR2 SYGVQD (reference sequence). V gave up 9 bases and J gave up 3 bases; unmatched junction bases: 8. The CDR3 runs 15 residues. The repertoire was sequenced with immunoSEQ multiplex PCR; TCRdb's copy has only in-frame clones and lacks some. The top ten clones hold about an eighth of a sample with approximately 6,400 clones, nearly 80% of them seen once. The material was CD8+ T cells from blood, obtained 45 to 46 months after liver transplant. The chain employs TRBV10-1 and TRBJ2-5; TRBD2 aligns across 12 bases. The source is a human patient who received a liver transplant. Some of the T cells might come from the graft donor. CDR3 region: CASLDRTSGKETQYF. As DNA, the CDR3 is TGCGCCAGTTTGGACAGGACTAGCGGGAAAGAGACCCAGTACTTC.